This T cell receptor (beta chain) was sequenced during a study of read filtering for tumor transcriptome and immune sequencing. From around 440 ng of RNA, a library with molecular barcoded alpha/delta and beta/gamma adaptors was made. Each CDR3 protein is one row after TCRdb ran MiXCR on the reads. The sample has about 38,000 distinct CDR3 sequences, around 15% seen once. Germline V CDR1 and CDR2: ENHRY, SYGVKD. This CDR3 region has 16 residues. The ends lost 3 bases at V and 1 base at J; junction bases unmatched: 7. This clonotype has at least ten counts. The sequence was collected from a donor aged 40 or older with multiple myeloma. The sample consisted of a population of CD138-negative cells sorted from bone marrow. The chain recombines TRBV10-3 with TRBJ2-3, with 7 bases that match TRBD2. Written as DNA, the CDR3 is TGTGCCATCAGTGATTACGGGGAGGGCGGCACAGATACGCAGTATTTT. Translation gives CAISDYGEGGTDTQYF.